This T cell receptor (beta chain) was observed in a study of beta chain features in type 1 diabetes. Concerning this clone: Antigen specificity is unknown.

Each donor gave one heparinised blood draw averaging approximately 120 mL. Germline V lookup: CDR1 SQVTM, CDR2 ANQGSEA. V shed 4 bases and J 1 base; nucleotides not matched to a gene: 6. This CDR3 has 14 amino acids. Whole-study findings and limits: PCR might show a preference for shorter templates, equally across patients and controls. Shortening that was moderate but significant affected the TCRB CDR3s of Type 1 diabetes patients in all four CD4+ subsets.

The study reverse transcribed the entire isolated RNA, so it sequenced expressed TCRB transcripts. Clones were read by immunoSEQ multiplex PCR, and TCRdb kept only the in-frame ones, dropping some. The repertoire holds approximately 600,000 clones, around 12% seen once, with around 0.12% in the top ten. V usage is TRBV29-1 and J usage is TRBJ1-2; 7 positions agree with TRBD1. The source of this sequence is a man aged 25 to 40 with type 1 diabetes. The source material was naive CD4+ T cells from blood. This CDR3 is CSVVTGEVNYGYTF. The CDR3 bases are TGCAGCGTTGTTACAGGGGAAGTTAACTATGGCTACACCTTC.